The clone carrying this TCR beta chain was detected ten times or more. Its antigen remains unknown. Unique molecular identifiers were used in preparing the TCRbeta library. TCRdb ran MiXCR on the PCR reads and lists one entry per CDR3 protein. The sample lists 500,000 or so distinct CDR3 sequences, about an eighth occurring once. The CDR3 covers 13 residues. V was pared by 7 bases and J by 3 bases, with 13 bases between. Per germline, CDR1 DFQATT and CDR2 SNEGSKA (reference sequence). These data come from a study of T-cell reconstitution after alpha-beta-depleted transplantation in children. Study-wide results and limits: Reports say that about two months after transplant, the alpha-beta T cells came out of several hundred graft clones that had expanded. Newly made T cells mostly supplied T-cell counts and diversity one year after transplant. There were some patients whose high TCRbeta diversity at day 60 came from surviving recipient T cells and thymic progenitors.

The sample consisted of PBMCs, mostly from graft donor cells, taken 180 days after TCRalphabeta/CD19-depleted stem cell transplant. J is TRBJ2-1 and V is TRBV20-1; possible D gene TRBD2, 6 bases. The clonotype originates from a female patient between 2 and 15 years old who had a stem cell transplant for aplastic anemia, so the T cells may come from the graft donor. In DNA form, the CDR3 reads TGCAGTGTACATAGCGGCTACTACAATGAGCAGTTCTTC. This translates into CSVHSGYYNEQFF.